This record covers a single T cell receptor (beta chain). Per germline, CDR1 MNHEY and CDR2 SMNVEV (reference sequence). The CDR3 has 17 residues. After removal of 6 bases from V and 5 bases from J, the junction contained 12 bases not matched to a gene. This record belongs to a study of shared T cell receptors in the human thymus. Here immunoSEQ multiplex PCR was the method, and the copy in TCRdb shows in-frame clones only, minus some. The data show about 660,000 clones, around 87% seen once. These data are also associated with another study on human thymus T cells. That source notes: The source of the thymus tissue was resections taken during corrective heart surgery. V and J gene usage appeared biased in thymic and blood repertoires.

V and J are TRBV27 and TRBJ2-1; 11 bases are a match to TRBD2. This clonotype was obtained from a boy under three years old with a congenital heart defect. The sample comprised thymocytes. CDR3 coding DNA: TGTGCCAGCAGGGAAGTCCCCTTAGCGGGAGGGGACAATGAGCAGTTCTTC. Amino acids: CASREVPLAGGDNEQFF.